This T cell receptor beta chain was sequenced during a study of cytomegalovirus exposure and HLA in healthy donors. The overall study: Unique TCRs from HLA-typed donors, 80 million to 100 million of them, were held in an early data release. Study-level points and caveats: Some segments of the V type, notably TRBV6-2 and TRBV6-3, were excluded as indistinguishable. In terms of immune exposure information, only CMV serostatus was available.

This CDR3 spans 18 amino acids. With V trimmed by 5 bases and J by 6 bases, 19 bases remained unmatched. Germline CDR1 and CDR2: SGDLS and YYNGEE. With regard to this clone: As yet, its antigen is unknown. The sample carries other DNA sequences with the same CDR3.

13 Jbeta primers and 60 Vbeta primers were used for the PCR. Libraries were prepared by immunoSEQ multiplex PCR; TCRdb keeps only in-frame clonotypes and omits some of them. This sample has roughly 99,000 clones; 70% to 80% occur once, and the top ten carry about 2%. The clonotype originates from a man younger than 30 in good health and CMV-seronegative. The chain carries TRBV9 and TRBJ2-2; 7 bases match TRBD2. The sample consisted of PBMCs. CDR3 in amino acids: CASSVTPAGSGVPGELFF. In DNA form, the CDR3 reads TGTGCCAGCAGTGTCACCCCGGCTGGGAGCGGGGTCCCCGGGGAGCTGTTTTTT.